These 14 T cell receptor beta chains came from one sample sequenced in a study of graft-versus-host responses after intestinal transplantation. Which antigens these TCRs recognize remains unknown. This table comes from immunoSEQ multiplex PCR, and its TCRdb copy is limited to in-frame clones, with some not included. The table has tens of thousands of clones, approximately 95% seen once. The material sequenced was unstimulated CD4+ T cells sorted from spleen or lymph node cells, taken before transplant. The receptors stem from a human donor who was the organ donor for an intestinal transplant.

The V and J genes are TRBV6-1 and TRBJ1-2, with 7 positions matching TRBD1. The J segment lost 4 bases and the V segment lost 0 bases, leaving 5 bases of the junction unmatched. This CDR3 is 15 amino acids long. Germline V gives CDR1 MNHNS, CDR2 SASEGT. CDR3 protein: CASSEAWQGGYGYTF. As DNA, the CDR3 is TGTGCCAGCAGTGAAGCGTGGCAGGGGGGCTATGGCTACACCTTC.

This chain links TRBV7-9 with TRBJ1-4; no firm D call. Germline V gives CDR1 SEHNR, CDR2 FQNEAQ (reference sequence). With 5 bases removed from V and 11 bases from J, the gap between germline ends came to 24 bases. The CDR3 spans 16 residues. CDR3 DNA: TGTGCCAGCAGCCCCGCCAAAGGTTTTAATGGGGTGAAACTGTTTTTT. This gives the protein CASSPAKGFNGVKLFF.

The CDR3 DNA reads as TGTGCCAGCAGCACGACAGGGAGGGACTACACCGGGGAGCTGTTTTTT. It encodes CASSTTGRDYTGELFF. The V and J genes are TRBV5-4 and TRBJ2-2; possibly TRBD1 or TRBD2 for D (7 bases each). CDR3 size: 16 residues. Trimming took off 4 bases at V and 3 bases at J, with 16 bases between the two ends. Germline V gene lookup returns CDR1 SGHNT and CDR2 YYREEE (reference sequence).

The chain employs TRBV7-9 and TRBJ2-7, with TRBD1 matching over 8 bases. Per germline, CDR1 SEHNR and CDR2 FQNEAQ (reference sequence). V shed 5 bases, J shed 5 bases, and the junction held 14 bases outside the gene matches. There are 16 residues in the CDR3. The CDR3 region has the DNA TGTGCCAGCAGCCCCCTTCCCCGACAGGGGTACGACGAGCAGTACTTC. This codes for CASSPLPRQGYDEQYF.

This sequence joins TRBV9 and TRBJ2-3; D uncertain. V gave up 9 bases and J gave up 6 bases, with 8 bases separating them. The CDR3 consists of 10 residues. CDR1 and CDR2 from the germline V gene are SGDLS and YYNGEE. In nucleotides, the CDR3 is TGTGCCATCCTCAAGGATACGCAGTATTTT. Translation: CAILKDTQYF.

The genes are TRBV4-3 and TRBJ1-5; D ambiguous. V lost 0 bases and J lost 7, with 13 bases in between. Germline CDR1 reads LGHNA; CDR2 reads YSLEER. This CDR3 spans 15 amino acids. In DNA form, the CDR3 reads TGCGCCAGCAGCCAAGACGGGCGTGGTAGGCAGCCCCAGCATTTT. It encodes CASSQDGRGRQPQHF.

The V gene is TRBV27, the J gene TRBJ2-7, with D possibly called TRBD1 or TRBD2 (5 bases each). This CDR3 spans 15 amino acids. Germline CDR1 reads MNHEY; CDR2 reads SMNVEV (reference sequence). Trimming removed 4 bases at V and 0 bases at J, with 13 bases between. In DNA, the CDR3 is TGTGCCAGCAGTTCCCTTGGGGGAATCTCCTACGAGCAGTACTTC. Protein: CASSSLGGISYEQYF.

The gene calls are TRBV9 and TRBJ2-2; D is unresolved. The CDR3 sequence is 11 residues long. The germline V and J ends were trimmed by 1 base and 7 bases, with 2 bases remaining between them. Per the germline V gene, CDR1 is SGDLS and CDR2 is YYNGEE. The CDR3: CASSVIGELFF. The CDR3 DNA reads TGTGCCAGCAGCGTAATCGGGGAGCTGTTTTTT.

The chain employs TRBV28 and TRBJ2-3; D gene unclear. The CDR3 is 14 amino acids. Germline V CDR1 and CDR2: MDHEN, SYDVKM. V shed 3 bases and J shed 1 base, with 8 bases lying between them. As DNA, the CDR3 is TGTGCCAGCAGTTTTGGTGGGGGCACAGATACGCAGTATTTT. Protein product: CASSFGGGTDTQYF.

The gene calls are TRBV11-2 and TRBJ2-5; D remains ambiguous. The CDR3 runs to 14 residues. Germline CDR1 and CDR2: SGHAT and FQNNGV. V was cut by 2 bases and J by 2 bases, with 9 bases left in between. The CDR3 DNA follows: TGTGCCAGCAGCTTATCGGGTCTACAAGAGACCCAGTACTTC. This translates into CASSLSGLQETQYF.

CDR3 nucleotides: TGCAGTGCTAGACAGGGTTACGAGCAGTACTTC. This translates into CSARQGYEQYF. This chain links TRBV20-1 with TRBJ2-7; maybe TRBD1 (5 bases). This CDR3 contains 11 residues. The V gene's germline CDR1 is DFQATT and CDR2 SNEGSKA (reference sequence). Trimming left V 2 bases short and J 4 bases short, with 6 bases between.

CDR3 in DNA: TGTGCCAGCAGTGAACAGGGGGCGAACACCGGGGAGCTGTTTTTT. It yields the protein CASSEQGANTGELFF. V is TRBV25-1 and J is TRBJ2-2; 7 nucleotides align to TRBD1. Germline V gives CDR1 MGHDK, CDR2 SYGVNS. Losses at the gene ends were 2 bases for V and 0 bases for J; bases not matched to a gene: 0. CDR3 length: 15 amino acids.

The rearrangement links TRBV10-3 to TRBJ1-2; D ambiguous. The germline V and J ends were trimmed by 2 bases and 4 bases, with 17 bases remaining between them. This CDR3 has 16 residues. The V gene's germline CDR1 is ENHRY and CDR2 SYGVKD. The chain's CDR3 is CAISEEGSQLVYGYTF. CDR3 coding DNA: TGTGCCATCAGTGAGGAAGGCAGTCAACTTGTCTATGGCTACACCTTC.

J is TRBJ2-7 and V is TRBV5-4, with D possibly called TRBD1 or TRBD2 (5 bases each). The CDR3 covers 13 residues. CDR1 and CDR2 from the germline V gene are SGHNT and YYREEE (reference sequence). Trimming cost V 4 bases and J 0 bases, with 8 bases left between them. CDR3 region: CASSRGGSYEQYF. The CDR3, as DNA: TGTGCCAGCAGCCGGGGCGGCTCCTACGAGCAGTACTTC.